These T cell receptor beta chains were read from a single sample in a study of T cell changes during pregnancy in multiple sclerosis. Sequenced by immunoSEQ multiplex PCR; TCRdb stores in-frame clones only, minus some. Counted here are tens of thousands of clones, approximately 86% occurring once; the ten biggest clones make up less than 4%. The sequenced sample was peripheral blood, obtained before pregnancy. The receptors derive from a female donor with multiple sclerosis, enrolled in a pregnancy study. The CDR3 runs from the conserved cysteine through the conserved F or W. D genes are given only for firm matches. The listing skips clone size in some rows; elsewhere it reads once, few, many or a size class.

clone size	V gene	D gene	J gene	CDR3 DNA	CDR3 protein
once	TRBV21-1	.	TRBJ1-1	TGTGCCAGCAGCAAACTCTTACAGGAGAACACTGAAGCTTTCTTT	CASSKLLQENTEAFF
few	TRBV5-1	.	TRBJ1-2	TGCGCCAGCTACTCAGGGGACGGCTATGGCTACACCTTC	CASYSGDGYGYTF
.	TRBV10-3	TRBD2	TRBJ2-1	TGTGCCATCAGTGAGGGGTTGGGACTAGCGGGTAATGAGCAGTTCTTC	CAISEGLGLAGNEQFF
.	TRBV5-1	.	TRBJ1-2	TGCGCCAGCAGCTTGGACAACCATCCGAACTATGGCTACACCTTC	CASSLDNHPNYGYTF
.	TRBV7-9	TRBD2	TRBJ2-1	TGTGCCAGCGGGCGGGGGAAAAATGAGCAGTTCTTC	CASGRGKNEQFF
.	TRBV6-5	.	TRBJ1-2	TGTGCAACAGCGGTCATCGGGGTGGCTACGTACACCTTC	CATAVIGVATYTF
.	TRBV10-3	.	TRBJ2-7	TGTGCCACCAGCGCCGGGACTCCGTCCTACGAGCAGTACTTC	CATSAGTPSYEQYF
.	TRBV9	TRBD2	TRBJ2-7	TGTGCCAGCAGCGTAGATCTAGCGGGGGTGTACGAGCAGTACTTC	CASSVDLAGVYEQYF
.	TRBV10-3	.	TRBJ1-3	TGTGCCATCAGTGCGGCGGAGGACTCTGGAAACACCATATATTTT	CAISAAEDSGNTIYF
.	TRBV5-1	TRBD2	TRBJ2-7	TGCGCCAGCAAAAGGGGCCAACAGGACCCGGGACTAGCGGGAGGGCCGGAGGCCTACGAGCAGTACTTC	CASKRGQQDPGLAGGPEAYEQYF
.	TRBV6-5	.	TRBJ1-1	TGTGCCAGCAGTTACTCGCGGTCAAGTGATTCTGAAGCTTTCTTT	CASSYSRSSDSEAFF
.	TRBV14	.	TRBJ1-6	TGTGCCAGCAGCCCCATGCGAATTTCACCCCTCCACTTT	CASSPMRISPLHF
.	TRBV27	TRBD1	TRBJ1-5	TGTGCCAGCAAATCCCGGGACAGAAATCAGCCCCAGCATTTT	CASKSRDRNQPQHF
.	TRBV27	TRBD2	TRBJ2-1	TGTGCCAGCAGTTCGGCGGGAGCTGACTACAATGAGCAGTTCTTC	CASSSAGADYNEQFF
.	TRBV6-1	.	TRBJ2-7	TGTGCCAGCAGTGAACAGGACAGCCCAGCCTACGAGCAGTACTTC	CASSEQDSPAYEQYF
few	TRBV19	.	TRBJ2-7	TGTGCCAGTCGGAGCGGCCAATACGAGCAGTACTTC	CASRSGQYEQYF
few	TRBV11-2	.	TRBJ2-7	TGTGCCAGCAGCTTACTCTTAGCGTTTACCTACGAGCAGTACTTC	CASSLLLAFTYEQYF
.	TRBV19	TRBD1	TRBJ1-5	TGTGCCAGTAGTGCCAGGGGGCGTCAGCCCCAGCATTTT	CASSARGRQPQHF
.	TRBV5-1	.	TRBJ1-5	TGCGCCAGCAGCTTATCCGGGGAAAGCAATCAGCCCCAGCATTTT	CASSLSGESNQPQHF
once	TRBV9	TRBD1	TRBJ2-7	TGTGCCAGCAGCGTAGAGTCAGGGGGCTACGAGCAGTACTTC	CASSVESGGYEQYF
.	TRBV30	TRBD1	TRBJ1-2	TGTGCCTGGAGTGTACTATCCTTACAGGGGATCGGCTACACCTTC	CAWSVLSLQGIGYTF
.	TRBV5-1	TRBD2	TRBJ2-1	TGCGCCAGCAGCTTGAGACTAGCGGGAGTCAATGAGCAGTTCTTC	CASSLRLAGVNEQFF
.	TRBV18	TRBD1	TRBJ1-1	TGTGCCAGCTCACCCTCTGGACAGGGCAGTGGTGAAGCTTTCTTT	CASSPSGQGSGEAFF
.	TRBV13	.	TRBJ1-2	TGTGCCAGCAGCGCGGGCCTCAACTATGGCTACACCTTC	CASSAGLNYGYTF
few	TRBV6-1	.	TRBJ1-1	TGTGCCAGCAGTGAGCGGGGGGCGGGCACTGAAGCTTTCTTT	CASSERGAGTEAFF
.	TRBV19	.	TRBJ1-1	TGTGCCAGTAGTATCCCGGGGGGTGAAGCTTTCTTT	CASSIPGGEAFF
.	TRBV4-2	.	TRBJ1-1	TGTGCCAGCAGCCAGGGGGCTAACACTGAAGCTTTCTTT	CASSQGANTEAFF
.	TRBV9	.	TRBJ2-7	TGTGCCAGCAGCGTAGACTCCGAATCTTTGGAGCAGTACTTC	CASSVDSESLEQYF
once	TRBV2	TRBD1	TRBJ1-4	TGTGCCAGCCGGGACAGGGGTTGGGAAAAACTGTTTTTT	CASRDRGWEKLFF
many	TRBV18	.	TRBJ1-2	TGTGCCAGCTCACCAGAATCACCGCTGGCCCATTCGGGCTACACCTTC	CASSPESPLAHSGYTF
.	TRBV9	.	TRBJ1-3	TGTGCCAGCAGCGTTGGGGGCGGAAACACCATATATTTT	CASSVGGGNTIYF
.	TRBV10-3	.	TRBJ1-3	TGTGCCAGCAAAGGAACACAGGGTCTCTCTGGAAACACCATATATTTT	CASKGTQGLSGNTIYF
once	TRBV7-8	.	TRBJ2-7	TGTGCCAGCACGCAATCCGGGACACGGCCCTACGAGCAGTACTTC	CASTQSGTRPYEQYF
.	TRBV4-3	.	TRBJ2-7	TGCGCCAGCAGCCAAGGACTACAACCGAGCGAGCAGTACTTC	CASSQGLQPSEQYF
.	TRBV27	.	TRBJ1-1	TGTGCCAGCAGTGCAGGGGTGAACACTGAAGCTTTCTTT	CASSAGVNTEAFF
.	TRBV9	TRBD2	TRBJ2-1	TGTGCCAGCAGCGTAGGAGCGGGGGGGCTGTACAATGAGCAGTTCTTC	CASSVGAGGLYNEQFF
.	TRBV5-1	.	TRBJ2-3	TGCGCCAGCAGCTTGTTTGTCGACAGGTCTTATAACACAGATACGCAGTATTTT	CASSLFVDRSYNTDTQYF
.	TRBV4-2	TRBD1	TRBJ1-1	TGTGCCAGCAGCCAACAACAGGGGCTACGCATGAACACTGAAGCTTTCTTT	CASSQQQGLRMNTEAFF
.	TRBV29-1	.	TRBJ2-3	TGCAGCGTTGCTCCTATATCGGGGGACGGACGCACAGATACGCAGTATTTT	CSVAPISGDGRTDTQYF
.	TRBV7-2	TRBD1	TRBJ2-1	TGTGCCAGCAGCTCTAAGGGACAGGGGGCGATGTATGAGCAGTTCTTC	CASSSKGQGAMYEQFF
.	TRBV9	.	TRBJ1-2	TGTGCCAGCAGCGTACTTGCCGCGCCGATCAGGAGCCGAGGGGGCTACACCTTC	CASSVLAAPIRSRGGYTF
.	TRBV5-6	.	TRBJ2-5	TGTGCCAGCAGCCCACAGTTCCAAGAGACCCAGTACTTC	CASSPQFQETQYF
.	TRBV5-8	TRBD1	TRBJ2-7	TGTGCCAGCAGCCCGGGACAGACCTACGAGCAGTACTTC	CASSPGQTYEQYF
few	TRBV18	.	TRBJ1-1	TGTGCCAGCTCACGGACAGCCGACACTGAAGCTTTCTTT	CASSRTADTEAFF
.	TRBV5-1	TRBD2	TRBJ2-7	TGCGCCAGCAGCTCACTCTCGGGGGGGCGCAGCGAGCAGTACTTC	CASSSLSGGRSEQYF
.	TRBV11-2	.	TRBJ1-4	TGTGCCAGCACCCTAGACCCTGGACTGAGTAATGAAAAACTGTTTTTT	CASTLDPGLSNEKLFF
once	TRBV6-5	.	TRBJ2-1	TGTGCCAGCAGATATTACGAACAGAACAATGAGCAGTTCTTC	CASRYYEQNNEQFF
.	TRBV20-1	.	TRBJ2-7	TGCAGTGCTACCGCGACCTACGAGCAGTACTTC	CSATATYEQYF
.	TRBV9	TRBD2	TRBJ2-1	TGTGCCAGCAGCGCCCGATTCCCGGGACTAGCGGGAGGGCCGTCCTACAATGAGCAGTTCTTC	CASSARFPGLAGGPSYNEQFF
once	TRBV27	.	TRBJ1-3	TGTGCCAGCAGTCCCTTCACAGGACCTGGAAACACCATATATTTT	CASSPFTGPGNTIYF
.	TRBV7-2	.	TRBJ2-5	TGTGCCAGCAGAGCCACAGGAACCGGGGAGACCCAGTACTTC	CASRATGTGETQYF
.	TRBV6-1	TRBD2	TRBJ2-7	TGTGCCAGCAGTGTAGCGACTAGCGGGGCGGACTACGAGCAGTACTTC	CASSVATSGADYEQYF
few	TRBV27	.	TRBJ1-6	TGTGCCAGCCGAACTTGGACAATTGAGTCACCCCTCCACTTT	CASRTWTIESPLHF
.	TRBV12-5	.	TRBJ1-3	TGTGCTAGTGGTTTGGGAGCGGCCGGGACACTCGGAAACACCATATATTTT	CASGLGAAGTLGNTIYF
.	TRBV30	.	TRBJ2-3	TGTGCCTGGAGTACCGGGACTCAGTATTTT	CAWSTGTQYF